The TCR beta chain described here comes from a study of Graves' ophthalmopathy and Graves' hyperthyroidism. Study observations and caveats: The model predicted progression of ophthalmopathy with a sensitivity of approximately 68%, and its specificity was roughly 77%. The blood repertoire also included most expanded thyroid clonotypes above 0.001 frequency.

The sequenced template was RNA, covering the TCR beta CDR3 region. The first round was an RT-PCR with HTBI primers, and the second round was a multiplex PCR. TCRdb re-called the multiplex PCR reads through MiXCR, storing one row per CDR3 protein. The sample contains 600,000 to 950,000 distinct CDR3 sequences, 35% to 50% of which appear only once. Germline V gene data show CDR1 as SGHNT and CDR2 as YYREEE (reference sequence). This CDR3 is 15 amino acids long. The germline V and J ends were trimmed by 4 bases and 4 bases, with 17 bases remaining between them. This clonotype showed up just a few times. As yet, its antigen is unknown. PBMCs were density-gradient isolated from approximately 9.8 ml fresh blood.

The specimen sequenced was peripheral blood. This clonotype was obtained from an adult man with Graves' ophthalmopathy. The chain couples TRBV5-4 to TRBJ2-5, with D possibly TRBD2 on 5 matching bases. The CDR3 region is CASSVVETRGETQYF. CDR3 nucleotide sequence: TGTGCCAGCAGCGTGGTTGAAACTCGGGGAGAGACCCAGTACTTC.